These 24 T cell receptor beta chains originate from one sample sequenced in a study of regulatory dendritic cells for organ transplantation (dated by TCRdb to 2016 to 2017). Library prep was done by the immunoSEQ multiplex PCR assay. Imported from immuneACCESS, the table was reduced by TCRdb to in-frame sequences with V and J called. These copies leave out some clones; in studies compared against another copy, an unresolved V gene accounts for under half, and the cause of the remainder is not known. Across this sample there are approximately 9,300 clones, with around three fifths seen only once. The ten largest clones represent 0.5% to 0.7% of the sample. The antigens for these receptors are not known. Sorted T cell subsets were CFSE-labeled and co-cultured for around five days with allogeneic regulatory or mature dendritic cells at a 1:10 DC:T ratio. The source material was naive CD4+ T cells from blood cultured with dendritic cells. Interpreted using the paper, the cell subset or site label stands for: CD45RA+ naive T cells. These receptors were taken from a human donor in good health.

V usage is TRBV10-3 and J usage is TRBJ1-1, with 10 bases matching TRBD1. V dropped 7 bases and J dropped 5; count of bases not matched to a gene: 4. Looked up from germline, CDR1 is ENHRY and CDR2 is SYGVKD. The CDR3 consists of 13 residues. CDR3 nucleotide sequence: TGTGCCATCAAGGGGACAGGGGAAACTGAAGCTTTCTTT. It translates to CAIKGTGETEAFF.

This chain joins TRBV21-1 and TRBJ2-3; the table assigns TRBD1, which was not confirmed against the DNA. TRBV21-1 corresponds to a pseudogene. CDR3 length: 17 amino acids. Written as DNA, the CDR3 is TGTGCCAGCAGCAAAGGTAGGACAGGGTGGGGTACAGATACGCAGTATTTT. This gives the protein CASSKGRTGWGTDTQYF.

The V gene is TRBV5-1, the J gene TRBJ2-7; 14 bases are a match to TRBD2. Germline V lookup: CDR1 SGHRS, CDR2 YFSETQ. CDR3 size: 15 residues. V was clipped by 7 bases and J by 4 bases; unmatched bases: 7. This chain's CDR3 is CASSSGLAGVYEQYF. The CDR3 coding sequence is TGCGCCAGCTCTTCGGGACTAGCGGGGGTGTACGAGCAGTACTTC.

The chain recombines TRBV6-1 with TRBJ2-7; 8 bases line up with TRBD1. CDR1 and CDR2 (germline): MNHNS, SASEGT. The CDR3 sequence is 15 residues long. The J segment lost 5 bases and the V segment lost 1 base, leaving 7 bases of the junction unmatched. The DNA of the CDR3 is TGTGCCAGCAGTGAAGTGACCAGGGGGCGCAACGAGCAGTACTTC. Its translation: CASSEVTRGRNEQYF.

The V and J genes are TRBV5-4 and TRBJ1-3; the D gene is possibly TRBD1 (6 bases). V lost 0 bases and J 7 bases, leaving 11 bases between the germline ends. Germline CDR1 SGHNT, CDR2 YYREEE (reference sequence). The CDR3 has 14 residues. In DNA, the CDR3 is TGTGCCAGCAGCTTGGATACAGGGTGGAACACCATATATTTT. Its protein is CASSLDTGWNTIYF.

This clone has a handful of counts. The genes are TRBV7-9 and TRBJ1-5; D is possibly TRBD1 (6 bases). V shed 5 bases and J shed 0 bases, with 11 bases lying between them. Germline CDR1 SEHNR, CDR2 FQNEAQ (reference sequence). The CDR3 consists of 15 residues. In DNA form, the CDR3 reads TGTGCCAGCAGCGGAACAGGGAATAGCAATCAGCCCCAGCATTTT. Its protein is CASSGTGNSNQPQHF.

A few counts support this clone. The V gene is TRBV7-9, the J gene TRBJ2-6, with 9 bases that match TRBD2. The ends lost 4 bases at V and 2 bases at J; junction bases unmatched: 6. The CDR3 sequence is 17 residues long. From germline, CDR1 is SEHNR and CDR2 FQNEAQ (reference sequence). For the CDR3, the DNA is TGTGCCAGCAGCTCTAGCGGGGCCGTGGCTGGGGCCAACGTCCTGACTTTC. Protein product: CASSSSGAVAGANVLTF.

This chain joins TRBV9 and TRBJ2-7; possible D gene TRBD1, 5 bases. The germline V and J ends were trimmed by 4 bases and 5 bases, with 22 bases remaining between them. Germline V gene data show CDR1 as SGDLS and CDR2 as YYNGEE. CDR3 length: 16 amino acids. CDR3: CASSRFLGHDLNEQYF. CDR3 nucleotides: TGTGCCAGCAGCAGGTTTTTGGGGCACGATTTAAACGAGCAGTACTTC.

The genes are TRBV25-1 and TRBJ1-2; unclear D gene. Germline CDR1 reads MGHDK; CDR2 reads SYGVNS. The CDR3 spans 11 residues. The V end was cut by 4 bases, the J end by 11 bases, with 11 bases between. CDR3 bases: TGTGCCAGCAGTGGCGATCCGGGGTACACCTTC. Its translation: CASSGDPGYTF.

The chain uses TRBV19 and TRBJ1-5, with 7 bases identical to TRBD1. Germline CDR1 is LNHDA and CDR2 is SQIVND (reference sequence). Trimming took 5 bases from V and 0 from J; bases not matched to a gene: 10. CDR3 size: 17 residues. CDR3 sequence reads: CASSPEGASLSNQPQHF. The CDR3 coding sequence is TGTGCCAGTAGTCCGGAGGGGGCCTCACTTAGCAATCAGCCCCAGCATTTT.

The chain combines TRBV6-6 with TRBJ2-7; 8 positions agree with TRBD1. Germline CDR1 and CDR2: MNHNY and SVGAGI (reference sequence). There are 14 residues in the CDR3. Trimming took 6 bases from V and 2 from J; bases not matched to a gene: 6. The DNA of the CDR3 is TGTGCCAGCAGGAACCTACAGGGGGCCTACGAGCAGTACTTC. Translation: CASRNLQGAYEQYF.

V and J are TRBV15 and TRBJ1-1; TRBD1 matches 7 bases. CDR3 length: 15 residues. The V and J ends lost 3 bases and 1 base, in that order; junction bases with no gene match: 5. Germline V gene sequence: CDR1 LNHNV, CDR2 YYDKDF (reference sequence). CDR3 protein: CATSRFGQANTEAFF. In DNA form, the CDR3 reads TGTGCCACCAGCAGGTTCGGACAGGCGAACACTGAAGCTTTCTTT.

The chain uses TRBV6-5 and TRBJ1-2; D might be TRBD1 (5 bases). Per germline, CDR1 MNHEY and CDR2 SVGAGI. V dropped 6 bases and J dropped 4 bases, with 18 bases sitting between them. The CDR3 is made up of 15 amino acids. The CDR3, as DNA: TGTGCCAGCAGACGCCTTGGGGGGGAGAGCTATGGCTACACCTTC. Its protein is CASRRLGGESYGYTF.

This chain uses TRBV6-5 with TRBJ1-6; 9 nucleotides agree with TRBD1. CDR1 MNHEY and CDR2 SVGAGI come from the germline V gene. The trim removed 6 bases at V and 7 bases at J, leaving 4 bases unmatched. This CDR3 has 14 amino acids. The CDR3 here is CASRRDRVNSPLHF. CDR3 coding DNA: TGTGCCAGCAGAAGGGACAGGGTAAATTCACCCCTCCACTTT.

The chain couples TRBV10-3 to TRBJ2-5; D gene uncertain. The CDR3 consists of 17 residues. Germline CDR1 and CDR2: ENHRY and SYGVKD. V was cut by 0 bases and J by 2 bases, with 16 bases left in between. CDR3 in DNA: TGTGCCATCAGTGAGTCGCTACAGATCGCGAGTCAAGAGACCCAGTACTTC. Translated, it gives CAISESLQIASQETQYF.

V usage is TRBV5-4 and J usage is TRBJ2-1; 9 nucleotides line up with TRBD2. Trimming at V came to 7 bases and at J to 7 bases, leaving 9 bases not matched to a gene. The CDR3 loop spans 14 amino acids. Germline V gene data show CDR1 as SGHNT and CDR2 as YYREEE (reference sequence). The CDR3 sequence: CASLSRGGPNEQFF. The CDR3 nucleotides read TGTGCCAGCTTATCGCGGGGGGGCCCGAATGAGCAGTTCTTC.

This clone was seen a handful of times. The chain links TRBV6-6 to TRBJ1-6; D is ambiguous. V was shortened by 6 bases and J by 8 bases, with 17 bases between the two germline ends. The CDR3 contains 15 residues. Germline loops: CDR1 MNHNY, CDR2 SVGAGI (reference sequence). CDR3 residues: CASRPRAGWDSPLHF. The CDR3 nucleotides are TGTGCCAGCAGACCGAGGGCAGGCTGGGATTCACCCCTCCACTTT.

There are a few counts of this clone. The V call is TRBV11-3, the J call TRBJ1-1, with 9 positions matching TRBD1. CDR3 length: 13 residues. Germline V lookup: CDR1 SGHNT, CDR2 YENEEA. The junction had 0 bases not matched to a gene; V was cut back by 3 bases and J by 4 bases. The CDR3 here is CASSLTGGTEAFF. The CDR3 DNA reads TGTGCCAGCAGCTTGACAGGGGGCACTGAAGCTTTCTTT.

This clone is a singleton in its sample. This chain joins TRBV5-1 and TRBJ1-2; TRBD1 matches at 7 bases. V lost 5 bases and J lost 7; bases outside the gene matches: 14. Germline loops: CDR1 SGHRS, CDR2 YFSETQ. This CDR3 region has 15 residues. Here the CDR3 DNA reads TGCGCCAGCAGACCTATACAGGGGAATTTATTTGGCTACACCTTC. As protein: CASRPIQGNLFGYTF.

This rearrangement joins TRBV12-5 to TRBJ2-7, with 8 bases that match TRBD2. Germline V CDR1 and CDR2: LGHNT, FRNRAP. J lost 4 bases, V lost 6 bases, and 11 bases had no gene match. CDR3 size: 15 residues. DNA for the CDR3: TGTGCTAGTGGCCCCCGGGGGGGGAAACAGTACGAGCAGTACTTC. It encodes CASGPRGGKQYEQYF.

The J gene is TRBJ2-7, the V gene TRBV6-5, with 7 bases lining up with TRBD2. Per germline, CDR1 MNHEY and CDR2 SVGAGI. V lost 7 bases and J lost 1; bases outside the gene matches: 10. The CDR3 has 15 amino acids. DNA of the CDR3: TGTGCCAGCAATAGGGGCGGGGGTGAATCCTACGAGCAGTACTTC. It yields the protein CASNRGGGESYEQYF.

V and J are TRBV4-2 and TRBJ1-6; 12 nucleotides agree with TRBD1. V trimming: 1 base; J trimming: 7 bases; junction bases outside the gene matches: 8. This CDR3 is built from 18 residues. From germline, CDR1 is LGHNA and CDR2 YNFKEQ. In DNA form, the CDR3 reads TGTGCCAGCAGCCAAGTAATTGGGGGGACAGGGGGCAATTCACCCCTCCACTTT. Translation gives CASSQVIGGTGGNSPLHF.

CDR3: CASSEVGVAQPQHF. Written as DNA, the CDR3 is TGTGCCAGCAGTGAGGTAGGGGTGGCTCAGCCCCAGCATTTT. V gene TRBV25-1 combines with J gene TRBJ1-5, with a tentative D call TRBD1 (5 bases). This CDR3 comprises 14 residues. Germline V gene data show CDR1 as MGHDK and CDR2 as SYGVNS. V gave up 3 bases and J gave up 6 bases, with 12 bases separating them.

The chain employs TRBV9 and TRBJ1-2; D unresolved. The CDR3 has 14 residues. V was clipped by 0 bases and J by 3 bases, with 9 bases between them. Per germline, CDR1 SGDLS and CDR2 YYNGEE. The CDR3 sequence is CASSVGRSYYGYTF. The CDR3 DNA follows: TGTGCCAGCAGCGTAGGGAGATCCTACTATGGCTACACCTTC.